This TCR beta chain came from a study of blood T cell repertoires in COVID-19. Study-wide context: The samples span acute and convalescent COVID-19 from the United States, Italy and Spain. PBMCs, B-cell-depleted T cells, or T cells were the source of the cDNA or gDNA that made up the material.

This CDR3 contains 13 residues. J gave up 0 bases and V 3 bases, and 0 bases lay outside the gene matches. Per germline, CDR1 SGHDT and CDR2 YYEEEE. Methods used by the authors: Reference gene primer amplification yielded estimated nucleated cell counts. Profiling relied on immunoSEQ multiplex PCR, and the TCRdb table lists in-frame clones only, not all of them. V, J and clone size are taken as reported in that table, and D and trimming were inferred from the DNA itself. The sample has about 530,000 clones; 85% to 90% are singletons. Seattle researchers signed up patients amid active infection and tracked them longitudinally.

The sequenced material came from peripheral blood. This clonotype originated in a woman in her forties or fifties with COVID-19, enrolled during active disease. The chain carries TRBV5-6 and TRBJ2-7; 7 positions agree with TRBD1. CDR3 coding DNA: TGTGCCAGCAGCTGGGACAGCTCCTACGAGCAGTACTTC. It encodes CASSWDSSYEQYF.